This T cell receptor beta chain was documented in a study of CD8 T cells in ankylosing spondylitis. Study results and limitations: Researchers report that disease-linked clones proved CD8+ and relatively rare in peripheral blood. A TCR beta motif of eight highly homologous variants appeared characteristic of ankylosing spondylitis blood. Prior literature has documented some motif variants in synovial fluid and blood from reactive arthritis.

In making TCR beta libraries, quantitative 5'-RACE with molecular barcodes was used. One entry per CDR3 protein results from TCRdb running MiXCR on the 5' RACE reads. The sample has a few hundred thousand distinct CDR3 sequences, 20% to 25% seen once. Regarding this clonotype: Its target is unknown.

The clonotype originates from a male donor with ankylosing spondylitis. Source material: blood, either unsorted or a sorted T cell fraction (not recorded which).

The CDR3 loop is CASSFRGNRETQYF. The CDR3 coding sequence is TGCGCCAGCAGCTTTAGGGGGAATCGAGAGACCCAGTACTTC. This rearrangement joins TRBV5-1 to TRBJ2-5; tentative D call: TRBD1 (6 bases). CDR1 is SGHRS and CDR2 is YFSETQ in the germline V gene. The CDR3 length is 14 residues. The germline V and J ends were trimmed by 2 bases and 4 bases, with 12 bases remaining between them.